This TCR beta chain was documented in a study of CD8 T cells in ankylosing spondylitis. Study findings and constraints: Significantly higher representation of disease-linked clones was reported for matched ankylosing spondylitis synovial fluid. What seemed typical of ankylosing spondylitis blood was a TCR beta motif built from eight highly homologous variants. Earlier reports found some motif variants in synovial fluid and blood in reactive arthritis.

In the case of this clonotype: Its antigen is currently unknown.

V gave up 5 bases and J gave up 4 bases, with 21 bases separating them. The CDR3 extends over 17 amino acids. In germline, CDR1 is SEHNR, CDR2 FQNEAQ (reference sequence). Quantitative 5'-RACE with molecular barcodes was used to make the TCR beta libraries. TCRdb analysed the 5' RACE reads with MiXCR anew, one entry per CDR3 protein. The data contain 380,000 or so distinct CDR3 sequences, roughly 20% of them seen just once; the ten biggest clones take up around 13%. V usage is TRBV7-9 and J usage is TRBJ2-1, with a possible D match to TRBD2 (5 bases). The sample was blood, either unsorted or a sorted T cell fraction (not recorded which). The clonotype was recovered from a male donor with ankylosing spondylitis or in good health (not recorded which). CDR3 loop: CASSNEGYQAPYNEQFF. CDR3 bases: TGTGCCAGCAGCAACGAGGGCTATCAGGCCCCTTACAATGAGCAGTTCTTC. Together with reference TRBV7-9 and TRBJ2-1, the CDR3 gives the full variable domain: DTGVSQNPRHKITKRGQNVTFRCDPISEHNRLYWYRQTLGQGPEFLTYFQNEAQLEKSRLLSDRFSAERPKGSFSTLEIQRTEQGDSAMYLCASSNEGYQAPYNEQFFGPGTRLTVL.